Shown below are 15 T cell receptor beta chains from a single sample sequenced in a study of naive and memory T cell subsets. Both TRBC1 and TRBC2 were covered by a beta constant-region primer of two equimolar oligonucleotides. TCRdb reprocessed the UMI-ligation and nested PCR reads via MiXCR and lists one record per CDR3 protein. Here the sample spans approximately 5,400 distinct CDR3 sequences, over 6.5% being singletons. Sequenced sample: effector memory CD8+ T cells from blood. Stated subset: effector memory, CD45RA- CD27-. The receptors shown here come from a human donor in good health.

This chain uses TRBV20-1 with TRBJ2-1, with D possibly being TRBD2 (6 bases). The V gene lost 6 bases and the J gene lost 4 bases, with 13 bases spanning the gap. Germline CDR1 and CDR2: DFQATT and SNEGSKA (reference sequence). The length of the CDR3 is 13 residues. CDR3 amino acids: CSALGDSYNEQFF. DNA of the CDR3: TGCAGTGCCCTGGGGGACTCGTACAATGAGCAGTTCTTC.

This clonotype was detected many times. The V call is TRBV20-1, the J call TRBJ2-3; 12 nucleotides agree with TRBD2. Trimming removed 0 bases from V and 8 bases from J; junction bases left unmatched: 6. The CDR3 sequence is 15 residues long. The germline CDR1 and CDR2 sequences are DFQATT and SNEGSKA (reference sequence). CDR3 sequence reads: CSARDLAGGIGTQYF. CDR3 DNA: TGCAGTGCTAGAGACCTAGCGGGGGGGATCGGTACGCAGTATTTT.

Ten or more counts support this clonotype. This chain connects TRBV4-1 to TRBJ1-2; a weak D match, TRBD1 (5 bases). Germline CDR1 reads MGHRA; CDR2 reads YSYEKL. Trimming removed 0 bases from V and 2 bases from J, with 10 bases in between. The CDR3 is 15 amino acids. The CDR3 nucleotides are TGCGCCAGCAGCCAAGATACGGGGGGAAACTATGGCTACACCTTC. The encoded protein is CASSQDTGGNYGYTF.

In its sample, this clonotype ranks as medium-sized. The chain uses TRBV6-4 and TRBJ2-3; D tentatively reads TRBD1 or TRBD2 (5 bases each). This CDR3 region has 14 residues. The V and J ends lost 3 bases and 4 bases respectively, with 11 bases between them. Germline V gene sequence: CDR1 MRHNA, CDR2 SNTAGT. This CDR3 is CASSEEGHADTQYF. For the CDR3, the DNA is TGTGCCAGCAGTGAAGAGGGGCATGCAGATACGCAGTATTTT.

Judged by abundance, this clonotype is medium-sized. V and J are TRBV18 and TRBJ1-1; D possibly corresponds to TRBD1 (6 bases). With 3 bases removed from V and 0 bases from J, the gap between germline ends came to 14 bases. CDR1 and CDR2 from the germline V gene are KGHSH and LQKENI. The CDR3 extends over 16 amino acids. CDR3 in DNA: TGTGCCAGCTCACCCGACCACAGGGACATGAACACTGAAGCTTTCTTT. It translates to CASSPDHRDMNTEAFF. The full variable domain, its missing parts supplied by reference TRBV18 and TRBJ1-1, is NAGVMQNPRHLVRRRGQEARLRCSPMKGHSHVYWYRQLPEEGLKFMVYLQKENIIDESGMPKERFSAEFPKEGPSILRIQQVVRGDSAAYFCASSPDHRDMNTEAFFGQGTRLTVV.

In its sample, this clonotype was seen many times. This chain links TRBV6-2 or TRBV6-3 with TRBJ1-5; D ambiguous. CDR3 size: 13 residues. The ends were cut back, 2 bases at V and 0 bases at J, with 2 bases in the middle. Germline CDR1 MNHEY, CDR2 SVGEGT. The CDR3 DNA sequence: TGTGCCAGCAGTTACAATAGCAATCAGCCCCAGCATTTT. This translates into CASSYNSNQPQHF.

By share, this clonotype counts as medium-sized. The chain couples TRBV20-1 to TRBJ1-3; D is unresolved. The germline gives CDR1 DFQATT, CDR2 SNEGSKA (reference sequence). Trimming pared 5 bases from V and 4 bases from J, leaving 12 bases between. The CDR3 has 13 residues. The CDR3 spells CSAPDHLGNTIYF. The CDR3 DNA reads as TGCAGTGCTCCCGACCATCTCGGAAACACCATATATTTT.

A few counts support this clonotype. V gene TRBV5-8 combines with J gene TRBJ2-1; no clear D. The CDR3 consists of 15 residues. The V end lost 0 bases, the J end lost 4 bases, and 11 bases lay between the germline ends. CDR1 and CDR2 from the germline V gene are SGHTS and YDEGEE. The CDR3 bases are TGTGCCAGCAGCTTGGGACGATGGGTGTACAATGAGCAGTTCTTC. It translates to CASSLGRWVYNEQFF.

This clonotype was picked up many times. V and J are TRBV29-1 and TRBJ2-1; maybe TRBD2 (5 bases). Germline CDR1 SQVTM, CDR2 ANQGSEA. V gave up 4 bases and J gave up 2 bases, with 12 bases separating them. The CDR3 length is 14 residues. CDR3 protein: CSVVSAATYNEQFF. DNA for the CDR3: TGCAGCGTTGTTTCAGCGGCCACCTACAATGAGCAGTTCTTC.

This clonotype was observed a handful of times. The chain has TRBV5-6 and TRBJ2-3; 9 bases map to TRBD1. The CDR3 length is 16 residues. With 5 bases clipped from V and 2 bases from J, the junction kept 9 bases outside the gene matches. Germline lookup yields CDR1 SGHDT and CDR2 YYEEEE. The CDR3 DNA sequence: TGTGCCAGCAGGAACCGGGACAGGGAATACACAGATACGCAGTATTTT. Its translation is CASRNRDREYTDTQYF.

The chain carries TRBV21-1 and TRBJ2-7; the D call TRBD1 from the table was never checked on the DNA. TRBV21-1 is shown as a pseudogene. The CDR3 loop spans 14 amino acids. CDR3 DNA: TGTGCCAGCAGCCCCGACAGGAACCGTTACGAGCAGTACTTC. It encodes CASSPDRNRYEQYF.

Remarks on this clonotype: No DNA is shown, since the ends of the CDR3 on it are uncertain; the CDR3 is the one TCRdb lists. The chain has TRBV4-3 and TRBJ2-2; the table's TRBD1 call for D was not verified on the DNA. The CDR3 totals 21 residues, both ends included. Looked up from germline, CDR1 is LGHNA and CDR2 is YSLEER. The CDR3 loop reads CARAKDLCASSQEWGTGELFF.

This clonotype was recorded at least ten times. The V call is TRBV9, the J call TRBJ2-1; 10 nucleotides match TRBD1. CDR3 length: 14 amino acids. CDR1 is SGDLS and CDR2 is YYNGEE in the germline V gene. V lost 8 bases, J lost 7 bases, and 9 bases stayed unmatched. Here the CDR3 reads CASRAGTGVNEQFF. The CDR3 DNA reads as TGTGCCAGTCGGGCAGGGACAGGGGTTAATGAGCAGTTCTTC.

There are many counts of this clonotype. This chain joins TRBV6-4 and TRBJ1-1; D gene ambiguous. The CDR3 has 13 residues. From germline, CDR1 is MRHNA and CDR2 SNTAGT. Between the trimmed V and J ends, which lost 4 bases and 0 bases, there was a span of 6 bases. In DNA form, the CDR3 reads TGTGCCAGCAGTGGCGATCTGAACACTGAAGCTTTCTTT. Translating it yields CASSGDLNTEAFF.

This clonotype has ten or more counts. This chain joins TRBV2 and TRBJ2-7, with D hard to call. The CDR3 runs to 13 residues. V shed 6 bases and J shed 6 bases, with 15 bases lying between them. The V gene's germline CDR1 is SNHLY and CDR2 FYNNEI. The CDR3 bases are TGTGCCAGCAGCGAGAAGGTCGCAGTCGAGCAGTACTTC. Translating it yields CASSEKVAVEQYF.